This T cell receptor (beta chain) was sequenced in a study of pediatric ulcerative colitis. Looking at the study overall: Seven or eight patients showed pancolitis and two showed left-sided colitis.

V was trimmed by 0 bases and J by 5 bases, leaving 10 bases between them. CDR1 is SEHNR, CDR2 FQNEAQ, per germline (reference sequence). The CDR3 consists of 14 residues. Study-level results: Two rectal CDR3 clonotypes occurred in all ulcerative colitis patients. Blood samples from a couple of patients yielded substantially fewer templates and were excluded from blood-rectal overlap analysis.

The blood sample was taken during the colonoscopy visit. There are a few counts of this clone. Antigen unknown. Assay: immunoSEQ multiplex PCR; the TCRdb copy retains only in-frame clones and omits some. The sample comprises 59,000 or so clones, 77% of which are singletons, and over 4% rests with the top ten. The sample taken for sequencing was blood. This receptor was obtained from a boy between 10 and 17 years old with moderate ulcerative colitis. The rearrangement joins TRBV7-9 to TRBJ1-1; D is unresolved. CDR3 coding DNA: TGTGCCAGCAGCTTAGCGTTTGGTAGGACTGAAGCTTTCTTT. This gives the protein CASSLAFGRTEAFF.